This T cell receptor beta chain was found in a study of CD8 T cell repertoires and HIV-1 epitope variants. The overall study: Epitopes were three Gag families plus Nef HW9 and YT9.

On this clone: The antigen is undetermined.

On the immunoSEQ platform, TCR beta CDR3s were sequenced at survey depth. Method: immunoSEQ multiplex PCR; TCRdb's copy keeps in-frame clones and lacks some. The repertoire consists of 90,000 or so clones, with 70% to 75% occurring once and the leading ten covering about 26%. Overall study results and limits: This assay reports beta chains of antigen-expanded cells, not T cell function. Eight to ten TCR beta clonotypes were antigen-specific, roughly six apparently recognizing autologous or escape variants.

The V and J ends lost 5 bases and 5 bases respectively, with 9 bases between them. The CDR3 totals 12 residues. The germline CDR1 and CDR2 sequences are SGHVS and FQNEAQ. V gene TRBV7-8 combines with J gene TRBJ1-1; D uncertain. The sample taken for sequencing was uncultured baseline CD8+ T cells from peripheral blood mononuclear cells (PBMCs). The sequence came from a male donor with HIV. The CDR3 sequence: CASSLRSTEAFF. The CDR3 DNA follows: TGTGCCAGCAGCCTACGGTCAACTGAAGCTTTCTTT.